Below are 26 T cell receptor beta chains sequenced from a single sample in a study of CD8+CD57+ T cells in acquired aplastic anemia. Investigators profiled TCR beta VDJ and CDR3 from genomic DNA template. Each CDR3 protein is one row after TCRdb ran MiXCR on the reads. The sample yields about 81,000 distinct CDR3 sequences, under 50% seen once. Specimen: sorted CD4+, CD8+, or CD8+CD57+ T cells (not recorded which) from PBMCs. These receptors originate from a human donor in good health, serving as a control.

This clonotype was found many times. The gene calls are TRBV9 and TRBJ2-7; 8 bases match TRBD2. Trimming took 0 bases from V and 4 from J; bases not matched to a gene: 6. Germline loops: CDR1 SGDLS, CDR2 YYNGEE. The CDR3 contains 15 residues. CDR3 DNA: TGTGCCAGCAGCGTAGGGAGCGGGAGTTTTTACGAGCAGTACTTC. This gives the protein CASSVGSGSFYEQYF.

There are many counts of this clonotype. The genes are TRBV27 and TRBJ2-7; tentative D call: TRBD1 (6 bases). CDR3 length equals 13 residues. The V end was cut by 4 bases, the J end by 2 bases, with 9 bases between. Per germline, CDR1 MNHEY and CDR2 SMNVEV (reference sequence). Written as DNA, the CDR3 is TGTGCCAGCAGTTCGACAGGTACCTACGAGCAGTACTTC. This gives the protein CASSSTGTYEQYF.

Comments on this clonotype: This is likely a read error, given that the CDR3 carries no conserved phenylalanine or tryptophan at its end. This sequence joins TRBV7-8 and TRBJ1-2; D may be TRBD1 (5 bases). The V gene's germline CDR1 is SGHVS and CDR2 FQNEAQ. The CDR3 covers 17 residues. The CDR3 loop reads CASSLVGAGTTNYGYTL. The CDR3 DNA sequence: TGTGCCAGTAGCTTAGTAGGGGCAGGCACTACTAACTATGGCTACACCCTC.

This clonotype was recorded at least ten times. The chain links TRBV19 to TRBJ2-3; 7 bases align to TRBD2. The J segment lost 2 bases and the V segment lost 5 bases, leaving 10 bases of the junction unmatched. This CDR3 has 16 amino acids. Germline V gives CDR1 LNHDA, CDR2 SQIVND (reference sequence). CDR3 region: CASSGGFAGVTDTQYF. For the CDR3, the DNA is TGTGCCAGTAGTGGGGGGTTTGCGGGGGTCACAGATACGCAGTATTTT.

At least ten counts were recorded for this clonotype. The chain combines TRBV2 with TRBJ1-1, with 9 nucleotides matching TRBD1. Germline values: CDR1 SNHLY, CDR2 FYNNEI. There are 13 residues in the CDR3. J was trimmed by 6 bases and V by 6 bases; bases with no gene match: 5. The CDR3 loop reads CASRRWDRAEAFF. CDR3 in DNA: TGTGCCAGCAGGCGGTGGGACAGGGCTGAAGCTTTCTTT.

The CDR3 is CASSDRGGNGYTF. In DNA form, the CDR3 reads TGTGCCAGCTCAGACAGGGGGGGAAATGGCTACACCTTC. V usage is TRBV25-1 and J usage is TRBJ1-2; 9 nucleotides match TRBD1. V was pared by 8 bases and J by 6 bases, with 7 bases of the junction left unmatched. Germline CDR1 reads MGHDK; CDR2 reads SYGVNS. The CDR3 covers 13 residues.

This clonotype was seen ten or more times. This rearrangement joins TRBV7-9 to TRBJ1-3; unclear D gene. The germline gives CDR1 SEHNR, CDR2 FQNEAQ (reference sequence). The V and J ends lost 7 bases and 0 bases respectively, with 7 bases between them. The CDR3 is made up of 13 amino acids. The CDR3 DNA reads as TGTGCCAGCACCGAGGACTCTGGAAACACCATATATTTT. It translates to CASTEDSGNTIYF.

This clonotype was picked up a small number of times. This sequence joins TRBV2 and TRBJ1-1; the match to TRBD1 covers 9 bases. The V and J ends lost 8 bases and 1 base, in that order; junction bases with no gene match: 2. The length of the CDR3 is 13 residues. Germline CDR1 and CDR2: SNHLY and FYNNEI. CDR3 loop: CASAGQGNTEAFF. The CDR3 region has the DNA TGTGCCAGCGCGGGACAGGGGAACACTGAAGCTTTCTTT.

This clonotype was seen repeatedly, ten times or more. CDR3 in DNA: TGTGCCAGCAGCCTGACAGGAACGAATTCACCCCTCCACTTT. Encoded protein: CASSLTGTNSPLHF. The gene calls are TRBV28 and TRBJ1-6; D is possibly TRBD1 (6 bases). CDR3 length: 14 amino acids. The germline V gene has CDR1 MDHEN and CDR2 SYDVKM. The V and J ends lost 6 bases and 7 bases respectively, with 13 bases between them.

This clonotype has at least ten counts. The chain combines TRBV2 with TRBJ1-4; D unresolved. The CDR3 is 13 residues long. Trimming took 1 base from V and 8 from J, leaving 8 bases between them. Germline CDR1 SNHLY, CDR2 FYNNEI. The CDR3 DNA reads as TGTGCCAGCAGTGAAGAGGCACGGGAAAAACTGTTTTTT. Translation gives CASSEEAREKLFF.

This clonotype was seen just once. This chain joins TRBV20-1 and TRBJ1-2, with 7 bases fitting TRBD1. Unmatched junction bases numbered 7, after V lost 1 base and J lost 2 bases. The CDR3 length is 15 residues. Germline loops: CDR1 DFQATT, CDR2 SNEGSKA (reference sequence). The CDR3 sequence: CSARVKGGENYGYTF. In nucleotides, the CDR3 is TGCAGTGCTAGAGTTAAAGGGGGCGAGAACTATGGCTACACCTTC.

At least ten counts were recorded for this clonotype. This chain links TRBV24-1 with TRBJ2-2; D may correspond to TRBD1 or TRBD2 (5 bases each). The CDR3 is 17 residues long. Trimming removed 0 bases at V and 5 bases at J, with 15 bases between. Germline V gene data show CDR1 as KGHDR and CDR2 as SFDVKD. CDR3 sequence (DNA): TGTGCCACCAGTGATTTGCACCGTGGGGGTACGACCGGGGAGCTGTTTTTT. Translation gives CATSDLHRGGTTGELFF.

In this sample, this clonotype turned up many times. The rearrangement uses TRBV10-2 and TRBJ2-2; D ambiguous. Trimming left V 3 bases short and J 3 bases short, with 8 bases between. This CDR3 is built from 14 residues. In germline, CDR1 is WSHSY, CDR2 SAAADI. The CDR3 region has the DNA TGCGCCAGCAGTGAAGACACCTACACCGGGGAGCTGTTTTTT. This translates into CASSEDTYTGELFF.

Comment on this clonotype: A read error is possible here, since a much larger clone lies one base away. The V gene is TRBV6-5, the J gene TRBJ1-2, with D hard to call. Germline V gene lookup returns CDR1 MNHEY and CDR2 SVGAGI. The CDR3 has 11 residues. The CDR3 bases are TGTGCCAGCAGTTACGGGGATGGCCACACCTTC. Translation gives CASSYGDGHTF.

On this clonotype: A read error may account for a junction end that differs from germline. The chain has TRBV10-3 and TRBJ2-7; D may be TRBD2 (6 bases). Germline V gene lookup returns CDR1 ENHRY and CDR2 SYGVKD. The length of the CDR3 is 14 residues. The CDR3 sequence: CSISESESGGEQYF. The DNA of the CDR3 is TGTTCCATCAGTGAGTCGGAGAGTGGGGGGGAGCAGTACTTC.

V and J are TRBV30 and TRBJ2-7; D call uncertain. Per germline, CDR1 GTSNPN and CDR2 SVGIG (reference sequence). V was clipped by 7 bases and J by 5 bases, with 18 bases between them. This CDR3 contains 13 residues. CDR3 nucleotides: TGTGCCTTCGCCGGGCCACCCATAAACGAGCAGTACTTC. It translates to CAFAGPPINEQYF.

This clonotype was counted ten times or more. The chain has TRBV13 and TRBJ2-7, with D perhaps matching TRBD1 (6 bases). Germline lookup yields CDR1 PRHDT and CDR2 FYEKMQ (reference sequence). V was clipped by 2 bases and J by 0 bases, with 8 bases between them. This CDR3 has 14 residues. CDR3 in amino acids: CASSLRDISYEQYF. CDR3 coding DNA: TGTGCCAGCAGCTTACGGGACATCTCCTACGAGCAGTACTTC.

This clonotype has a handful of counts. This sequence joins TRBV11-2 and TRBJ1-6; D not resolved. V gave up 1 base and J gave up 0 bases, with 7 bases separating them. This CDR3 is 16 amino acids long. Germline assignment: CDR1 SGHAT and CDR2 FQNNGV. The DNA for the CDR3 is TGTGCCAGCAGCTTAGGAGGGAGCTCCTATAATTCACCCCTCCACTTT. It codes for CASSLGGSSYNSPLHF.

Of note for this clonotype: One end of the junction varies from germline; a read error may be responsible. The chain employs TRBV5-4 and TRBJ2-2; 10 bases are a match to TRBD2. This CDR3 comprises 12 residues. CDR1 is SGHNT and CDR2 is YYREEE in the germline V gene (reference sequence). CDR3 protein: CVSSGGDRELFF. CDR3 DNA sequence: TGTGTCAGCAGCGGGGGGGACCGGGAGCTGTTCTTT.

The chain joins TRBV5-4 to TRBJ1-6, with 11 bases that match TRBD1. The CDR3 consists of 13 residues. V shed 2 bases, J shed 15 bases, and the junction held 4 bases outside the gene matches. Germline V CDR1 and CDR2: SGHNT, YYREEE (reference sequence). CDR3 in DNA: TGTGCCAGCAGCTTCGGGGACAGGGGGGTCCTCCACTTT. Amino acids: CASSFGDRGVLHF.

This clonotype was seen ten or more times. The chain employs TRBV9 and TRBJ2-1; the D gene is possibly TRBD2 (5 bases). This CDR3 has 15 amino acids. Trimming stripped 0 bases from V and 8 bases from J, with 15 bases between. From germline, CDR1 is SGDLS and CDR2 YYNGEE. Here the CDR3 reads CASSVASPGFHEQFF. DNA for the CDR3: TGTGCCAGCAGCGTAGCCTCCCCGGGGTTCCATGAGCAGTTCTTC.

This clonotype was seen just once. A clone one base away is much larger, so this may be a read error. The chain has TRBV19 and TRBJ2-2, with a possible D match to TRBD2 (5 bases). V lost 7 bases and J lost 1, with 10 bases in between. Germline V gene data show CDR1 as LNHDA and CDR2 as SQIVND (reference sequence). The CDR3 spans 14 residues. The CDR3: CASIERGNTGELFF. CDR3 coding DNA: TGTGCCAGTATTGAACGGGGGAACACCGGGGAGCTGTTTTTT. Full variable domain (remainder filled in from reference TRBV19 and TRBJ2-2): DGGITQSPKYLFRKEGQNVTLSCEQNLNHDAMYWYRQDPGQGLRLIYYSQIVNDFQKGDIAEGYSVSREKKESFPLTVTSAQKNPTAFYLCASIERGNTGELFFGEGSRLTVL.

This clonotype occurred a few times. This chain joins TRBV6-1 and TRBJ2-7; 8 nucleotides line up with TRBD2. Germline loops: CDR1 MNHNS, CDR2 SASEGT. J gave up 7 bases and V 10 bases, and 6 bases lay outside the gene matches. The CDR3 is 11 amino acids. This chain's CDR3 is CATLSGGEQYF. The CDR3 bases are TGTGCCACCTTAAGCGGGGGTGAGCAGTACTTC.

To note about this clonotype: A read error is possible here, since a much larger clone lies one base away. The chain joins TRBV25-1 to TRBJ2-3, with TRBD2 matching 9 bases. This CDR3 region has 14 residues. Trimming removed 4 bases from V and 1 base from J; junction bases left unmatched: 0. The germline V gene encodes CDR1 MGHDK and CDR2 SYGVNS. The CDR3 DNA is TGTGCCAGCAGTGGGACTAGCGGCACAGATACGCAGTATTTT. This gives the protein CASSGTSGTDTQYF.

This chain joins TRBV25-1 and TRBJ2-3; tentatively, D is TRBD2 (6 bases). V lost 5 bases and J lost 5, with 17 bases in between. Per germline, CDR1 MGHDK and CDR2 SYGVNS. This CDR3 has 15 amino acids. CDR3 DNA sequence: TGTGCCAGCAGTTACGGAGGGATTTCTGGAGATACGCAGTATTTT. It yields the protein CASSYGGISGDTQYF.

The rearrangement links TRBV10-2 to TRBJ2-7, with D perhaps TRBD1 (6 bases). The CDR3 totals 16 residues. The germline CDR1 and CDR2 sequences are WSHSY and SAAADI. Trimming left V 8 bases short and J 4 bases short, with 24 bases between. The CDR3 here is CASPPSGHTSLYEQYF. The CDR3 DNA sequence: TGCGCCAGCCCTCCCTCGGGACATACTTCGCTTTACGAGCAGTACTTC.